The sequence of this TCR beta chain was determined in a study of control samples from healthy donors and cancer patients (dated by TCRdb to the early 2020s). This clone was found once. There is no known antigen for this receptor. Nothing much larger sits one base from this clone, and base qualities are not available. Via the germline V gene, CDR1 is SGHTA and CDR2 FQGNSA. V loses 6 bases at its end and J loses 0 bases; junction bases beyond the gene matches: 3. The CDR3 numbers 14 residues from cysteine through phenylalanine. The only DNA kept is the CDR3, 42 bases in frame from the first base. Library creation used the immunoSEQ multiplex PCR assay. TCRdb mirrors the immuneACCESS table, restricted to in-frame sequences. Some clones are absent from its copies; in checked studies, under half trace to an unresolved V gene, and the reason for the others is unknown. This sample lists 100,000 to 150,000 clones; around 94% were detected once. The ten largest clones capture roughly 0.54% of the sample.

What was sequenced was PBMCs. This sequence was found in a man aged 80 or over with head and neck cancer. Recombination linked TRBV7-2 to TRBJ2-3; TRBD2 agrees with 7 junctional bases. The sequenced DNA: TGTGCCAGCAGAAAAGCGGGGAGCACAGATACGCAGTATTTT. Its coded protein is CASRKAGSTDTQYF.